Below are 2 T cell receptor beta chains sequenced from a single sample in a study of T-cell reconstitution after alpha-beta-depleted transplantation in children. Unique molecular identifiers were used to barcode this TCRbeta library. A single record per CDR3 protein comes from TCRdb applying MiXCR to the PCR reads. This sample carries 95,000 to 150,000 distinct CDR3 sequences, under 25% of them seen once, and the ten largest clones take roughly a tenth. The material was PBMCs, mostly from graft donor cells, obtained 180 days after TCRalphabeta/CD19-depleted stem cell transplant. The receptors stem from a male patient between 2 and 15 years old who had a stem cell transplant for chronic granulomatous disease, so the T cells may come from the graft donor.

The chain is built from TRBV29-1 and TRBJ2-3; D is unresolved. V lost 0 bases and J 4 bases, leaving 11 bases between the germline ends. The CDR3 spans 14 residues. Germline V gene data show CDR1 as SQVTM and CDR2 as ANQGSEA. The CDR3: CSVEDVRRADTQYF. The CDR3 DNA sequence: TGCAGCGTTGAAGATGTCCGCCGGGCAGATACGCAGTATTTT.

On this clonotype: One base away lies a much larger clone, so this may be a sequencing read error. CDR3 in DNA: TGTGCCAGCAGCCTCTTCCCAGACAGGACAGATACGCAGTATTTT. Amino acid sequence: CASSLFPDRTDTQYF. The V gene is TRBV11-1, the J gene TRBJ2-3, with D perhaps TRBD1 (6 bases). The CDR3 length is 15 residues. V shed 5 bases and J shed 3 bases, with 15 bases lying between them. Germline lookup yields CDR1 SGHAT and CDR2 FQDESV (reference sequence).